This T cell receptor beta chain was retrieved from a study of blood T cell repertoires in COVID-19. Study-wide context: Some COVID-19 samples were acute and others convalescent; all came from the United States, Italy and Spain. In each case, the material was cDNA or gDNA derived from T cells, B-cell-depleted T cells, or PBMCs.

As handled by the study authors: Reference gene primer amplification gave nucleated cell count estimates. Some clones are missing from TCRdb's copy, which holds only in-frame ones; the method was immunoSEQ multiplex PCR. V and J calls and clone size are given by that table; D and trimming were obtained from the DNA. Among approximately 440,000 clones listed, approximately 86% were seen once. Participants were aged about 18 to 90 years, lived in over 20 US areas, and enrolled virtually. V lost 7 bases to trimming and J lost 10 bases; unmatched junction nucleotides: 11. Per the germline V gene, CDR1 is MNHEY and CDR2 is SVGAGI. The CDR3 sequence is 14 residues long.

The sample was PBMCs or T cells enriched from blood (not recorded which). The rearrangement links TRBV6-5 to TRBJ2-3; TRBD1 matches 10 bases. The source of this sequence is a woman under 30 who had recovered from COVID-19. The CDR3 here is CASIGTGAAGPQYF. In DNA form, the CDR3 reads TGTGCCAGCATAGGGACAGGGGCCGCCGGTCCGCAGTATTTT.